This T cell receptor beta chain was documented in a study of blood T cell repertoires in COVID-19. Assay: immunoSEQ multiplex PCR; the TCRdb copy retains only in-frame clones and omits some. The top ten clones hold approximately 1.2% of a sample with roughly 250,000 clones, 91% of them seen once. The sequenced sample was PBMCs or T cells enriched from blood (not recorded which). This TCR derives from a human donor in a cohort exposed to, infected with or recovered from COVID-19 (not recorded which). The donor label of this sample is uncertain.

The CDR3 sequence is CASSPLSNQPQHF. The CDR3 nucleotides are TGTGCCAGCAGCCCACTCAGCAATCAGCCCCAGCATTTT. The rearrangement joins TRBV7-9 to TRBJ1-5, with no clear D. V was trimmed by 5 bases and J by 1 base, leaving 6 bases between them. The CDR3 loop spans 13 amino acids. Germline CDR1 reads SEHNR; CDR2 reads FQNEAQ (reference sequence). The variable domain in full, with the rest retrieved from reference TRBV7-9 and TRBJ1-5, is DTGVSQNPRHKITKRGQNVTFRCDPISEHNRLYWYRQTLGQGPEFLTYFQNEAQLEKSRLLSDRFSAERPKGSFSTLEIQRTEQGDSAMYLCASSPLSNQPQHFGDGTRLSIL.